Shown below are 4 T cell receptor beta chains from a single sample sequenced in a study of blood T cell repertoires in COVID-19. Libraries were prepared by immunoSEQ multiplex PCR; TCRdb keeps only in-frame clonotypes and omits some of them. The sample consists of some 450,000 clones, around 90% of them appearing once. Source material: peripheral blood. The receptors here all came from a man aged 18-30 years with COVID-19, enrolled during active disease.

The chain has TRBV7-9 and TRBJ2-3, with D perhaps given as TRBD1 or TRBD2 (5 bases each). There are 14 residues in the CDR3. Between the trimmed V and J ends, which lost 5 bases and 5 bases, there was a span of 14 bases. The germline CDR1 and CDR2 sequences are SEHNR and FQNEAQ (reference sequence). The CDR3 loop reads CASSLGVGIDTQYF. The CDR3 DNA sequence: TGTGCCAGCAGCCTAGGGGTCGGGATAGATACGCAGTATTTT.

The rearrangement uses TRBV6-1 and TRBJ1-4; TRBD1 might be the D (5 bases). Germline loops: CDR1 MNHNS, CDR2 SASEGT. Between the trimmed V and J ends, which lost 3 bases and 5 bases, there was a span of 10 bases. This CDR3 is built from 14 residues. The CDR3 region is CASSDTGRNEKLFF. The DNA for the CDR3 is TGTGCCAGCAGTGATACAGGTCGGAATGAAAAACTGTTTTTT.

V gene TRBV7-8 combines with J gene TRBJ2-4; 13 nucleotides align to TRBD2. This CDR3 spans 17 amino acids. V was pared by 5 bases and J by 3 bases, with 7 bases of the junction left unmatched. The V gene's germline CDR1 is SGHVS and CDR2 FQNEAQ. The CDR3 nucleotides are TGTGCCAGCAGCCGGACTAGCGGGGGCCCGAACAAAAACATTCAGTACTTC. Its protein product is CASSRTSGGPNKNIQYF.

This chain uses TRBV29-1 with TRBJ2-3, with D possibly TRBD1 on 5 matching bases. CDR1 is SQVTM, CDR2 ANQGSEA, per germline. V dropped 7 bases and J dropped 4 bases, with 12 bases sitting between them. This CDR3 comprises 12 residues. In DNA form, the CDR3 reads TGCAGCGGCGGTCAGGGTGCAGATACGCAGTATTTT. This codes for CSGGQGADTQYF.